The 8 T cell receptor beta chains presented below share a single source sample, sequenced in a study of CD8+ T cells in alopecia areata. TCR sequencing used cDNA made by reverse transcription of extracted RNA. TCRdb keeps only in-frame clones here, not all; method: immunoSEQ multiplex PCR. The table lists some 99,000 clones, 35% to 50% of them singletons. The sequencing sample was made of CD4+ T cells sorted from blood. These receptors were taken from a human donor with alopecia areata.

V and J are TRBV30 and TRBJ1-2, with 7 nucleotides matching TRBD1. Germline V gives CDR1 GTSNPN, CDR2 SVGIG (reference sequence). The CDR3 is made up of 14 amino acids. The V segment lost 7 bases and the J segment 10 bases; nucleotides outside the gene matches: 18. The CDR3 region is CASPQDRRLRVYTF. DNA for the CDR3: TGTGCCTCCCCTCAGGACAGGCGGCTAAGGGTCTACACCTTC.

The chain uses TRBV10-3 and TRBJ2-1; 8 nucleotides agree with TRBD2. Germline V gives CDR1 ENHRY, CDR2 SYGVKD. V was pared by 4 bases and J by 5 bases, with 1 base of the junction left unmatched. The CDR3 sequence is 13 residues long. The CDR3 DNA follows: TGTGCCATCAGTGCGGGGGGGAACAATGAGCAGTTCTTC. It encodes CAISAGGNNEQFF.

This sequence joins TRBV21-1 and TRBJ2-7; TRBD2 was called by the table and not checked on the DNA. TRBV21-1 is a known pseudogene. The CDR3 is made up of 14 amino acids. CDR3 DNA sequence: TGTGCCAGCAGCAAATCGCGGGGCTCCTACGAGCAGTACTTC. Translating gives CASSKSRGSYEQYF.

The V call is TRBV7-8, the J call TRBJ2-2, with D perhaps matching TRBD1 (6 bases). Germline V gene lookup returns CDR1 SGHVS and CDR2 FQNEAQ. The V and J ends lost 3 bases and 7 bases respectively, with 15 bases between them. The CDR3 contains 15 residues. CDR3 bases: TGTGCCAGCAGCTTGGCAGGGGTCCGGGGCGGGGAGCTGTTTTTT. Protein sequence: CASSLAGVRGGELFF.

This clone was seen at least ten times. The rearrangement uses TRBV7-9 and TRBJ2-3; the match to TRBD2 covers 9 bases. Per germline, CDR1 SEHNR and CDR2 FQNEAQ (reference sequence). The CDR3 consists of 17 residues. The V segment lost 7 bases and the J segment 5 bases; nucleotides outside the gene matches: 16. CDR3 DNA sequence: TGTGCCAGCATTGATTCGAGGGCTAGCGGGGTCCAAGATACGCAGTATTTT. Translated, it gives CASIDSRASGVQDTQYF. The whole variable domain, remainder taken from reference TRBV7-9 and TRBJ2-3, is DTGVSQNPRHKITKRGQNVTFRCDPISEHNRLYWYRQTLGQGPEFLTYFQNEAQLEKSRLLSDRFSAERPKGSFSTLEIQRTEQGDSAMYLCASIDSRASGVQDTQYFGPGTRLTVL.

Only a few counts were recorded for this clone. The chain recombines TRBV11-2 with TRBJ2-7; D call uncertain. Germline V gene lookup returns CDR1 SGHAT and CDR2 FQNNGV. CDR3 length equals 13 residues. Trimming removed 0 bases from V and 8 bases from J, with 11 bases in between. CDR3 in amino acids: CASSLDRLRKQYF. CDR3 nucleotide sequence: TGTGCCAGCAGCTTAGATCGTTTGAGGAAGCAGTACTTC.

V usage is TRBV29-1 and J usage is TRBJ1-1; D is ambiguous. Deletions cut 4 bases from V and 2 bases from J, with 11 bases between. Germline V gene lookup returns CDR1 SQVTM and CDR2 ANQGSEA. CDR3 length: 13 amino acids. The DNA of the CDR3 is TGCAGCGTTGTAGCCGGGATTAACACTGAAGCTTTCTTT. It yields the protein CSVVAGINTEAFF.

This clone was observed a single time. The V call is TRBV20-1, the J call TRBJ2-5; D is ambiguous. The CDR3 has 10 residues. The germline CDR1 and CDR2 sequences are DFQATT and SNEGSKA (reference sequence). Deletions cut 2 bases from V and 7 bases from J, with 5 bases between. The CDR3 DNA is TGCAGTGCTAGAACGCGGACCCAGTACTTC. Its protein is CSARTRTQYF.